The subject of this entry is one TCR beta chain. The antigen is not known. RNA transcripts gave rise to amplified TCR beta CDR3 regions. The HTBI primer set drove a first-round RT-PCR of the TCR CDR3. TCRdb analysed the multiplex PCR reads with MiXCR anew, one entry per CDR3 protein. Of hundreds of thousands of distinct CDR3 sequences detected, over 35% appear once; the ten largest clones hold around 32%. The data were obtained in a study of T cells in Graves' hyperthyroidism and ophthalmopathy. At the level of the study: Peripheral blood draws took place at initial diagnosis, ahead of any treatment.

Overall study results and limits: Most thyroid clonotypes that were expanded above 0.001 also turned up in blood. Stable hyperthyroidism and ophthalmopathy were separated using 13 V-J signatures.

This CDR3 is 14 amino acids long. Germline CDR1 is DFQATT and CDR2 is SNEGSKA (reference sequence). V was pared by 0 bases and J by 4 bases, with 12 bases between. Reasons for excluding patients were uncontrolled infection, other autoimmune disease, pregnancy or lactation. Sample: blood. V and J are TRBV20-1 and TRBJ2-5; possible D gene TRBD1, 5 bases. This TCR came from a woman aged 40 to 50 with Graves' hyperthyroidism. The CDR3 loop reads CSARENRNSETQYF. Here the CDR3 DNA reads TGCAGTGCTAGAGAGAACAGGAATTCAGAGACCCAGTACTTC.